Shown below are 30 T cell receptor beta chains from a single sample sequenced in a study of T cell repertoires in cytomegalovirus infection. Their antigens remain unidentified. One entry per CDR3 protein, called by TCRdb with MiXCR from the reads. The sample includes some 800,000 distinct CDR3 sequences, around a third of them seen just once. Source: cultured CD8+ T cells from PBMCs, taken from culture after CMV antigen stimulation. The receptors were gathered from a human donor in good health (CMV status not recorded). Some clones in this sample may be carry-over from other donors' samples.

The CDR3 bases are TGTGCCACCAGTGATAGCGGGGGGGGCACAGATACGCAGTATTTT. It translates to CATSDSGGGTDTQYF. The chain joins TRBV24-1 to TRBJ2-3, with 10 positions matching TRBD2. Per the germline V gene, CDR1 is KGHDR and CDR2 is SFDVKD. J gave up 1 base and V 3 bases, and 0 bases lay outside the gene matches. This CDR3 comprises 15 residues.

The J gene is TRBJ1-2, the V gene TRBV19, with 7 bases that match TRBD1. V lost 10 bases, J lost 1 base, and 12 bases stayed unmatched. CDR3 length: 15 residues. Germline V gene sequence: CDR1 LNHDA, CDR2 SQIVND (reference sequence). DNA of the CDR3: TGTGCCACCTCGTGGGGACAGAACCATAACTATGGCTACACCTTC. Its protein is CATSWGQNHNYGYTF.

This clonotype was detected many times. J is TRBJ2-7 and V is TRBV7-2, with 7 bases matching TRBD1. CDR1 and CDR2 from the germline V gene are SGHTA and FQGNSA. CDR3 size: 23 residues. V shed 0 bases, J shed 4 bases, and the junction held 30 bases outside the gene matches. DNA for the CDR3: TGTGCCAGCAGCTTAGCGCCCCATTTATTGTCCTCTCGATGGGACAGTCGGTCGTACGAGCAGTACGTC. It encodes CASSLAPHLLSSRWDSRSYEQYV.

The CDR3 is CASRNRGRGEKLFF. In DNA form, the CDR3 reads TGTGCCAGCAGAAACAGGGGGCGCGGTGAAAAACTGTTTTTT. The chain carries TRBV7-8 and TRBJ1-4; TRBD1 matches at 9 bases. The CDR3 loop spans 14 amino acids. V trimming: 6 bases; J trimming: 7 bases; junction bases outside the gene matches: 6. Germline V lookup: CDR1 SGHVS, CDR2 FQNEAQ.

This rearrangement joins TRBV29-1 to TRBJ2-3; perhaps TRBD2 as D (6 bases). This CDR3 spans 13 amino acids. V was shortened by 4 bases and J by 2 bases, with 10 bases between the two germline ends. The germline CDR1 and CDR2 sequences are SQVTM and ANQGSEA. CDR3 DNA sequence: TGCAGCGTTGGGACGGACTACACAGATACGCAGTATTTT. Its translation: CSVGTDYTDTQYF.

The V and J genes are TRBV7-9 and TRBJ2-1, with TRBD2 matching 8 bases. Unmatched junction bases numbered 2, after V lost 2 bases and J lost 2 bases. This CDR3 is built from 15 residues. CDR1 and CDR2 from the germline V gene are SEHNR and FQNEAQ (reference sequence). As DNA, the CDR3 is TGTGCCAGCAGCTTAAAGCGGGGGACCTACAATGAGCAGTTCTTC. Its translation: CASSLKRGTYNEQFF.

The table lists this clonotype with a few counts. The chain couples TRBV27 to TRBJ2-7, with a weak D call TRBD1 (5 bases). The CDR3 is 14 residues long. Per germline, CDR1 MNHEY and CDR2 SMNVEV (reference sequence). Trimming removed 0 bases at V and 5 bases at J, with 11 bases between. The CDR3, as DNA: TGTGCCAGCAGTTTATCGGGCGCAGGGAACGAGCAGTACGTC. This gives the protein CASSLSGAGNEQYV.

This clonotype was counted at least ten times. The chain employs TRBV12-3 or TRBV12-4 and TRBJ1-1; a possible D gene is TRBD1 (6 bases). Trimming stripped 6 bases from V and 5 bases from J, with 16 bases between. There are 14 residues in the CDR3. The CDR3 sequence is CASSLTGAVTEAFF. The CDR3 bases are TGTGCCAGCAGCCTAACGGGGGCAGTGACTGAAGCTTTCTTT.

The chain has TRBV20-1 and TRBJ1-1; possibly TRBD1 for D (6 bases). Germline CDR1 is DFQATT and CDR2 is SNEGSKA (reference sequence). V was trimmed by 3 bases and J by 5 bases, leaving 16 bases between them. The CDR3 is 14 amino acids. CDR3 region: CSASPGHLWTEAFF. In nucleotides, the CDR3 is TGCAGTGCTAGTCCGGGACACTTGTGGACTGAAGCTTTCTTT.

This clonotype was counted between two and nine times. An end of the junction differs from the germline gene, which may be a read error. The chain recombines TRBV7-7 with TRBJ2-1; 10 bases line up with TRBD2. The CDR3 is 15 residues long. CDR1 and CDR2 from the germline V gene are SSHAT and FNYEAQ (reference sequence). The CDR3 nucleotides are TGTGCTAGCAGCTCCGGGACTAGCGCCTACAATGAGCAGTTCTTC. Amino acid sequence: CASSSGTSAYNEQFF.

For the CDR3, the DNA is TGTGCCAGCGAAGGGACGGACGTCTTGGGGTATGGCTACACCTTC. Its protein is CASEGTDVLGYGYTF. This rearrangement joins TRBV2 to TRBJ1-2, with D perhaps matching TRBD1 (5 bases). V gave up 8 bases and J gave up 5 bases, with 21 bases separating them. Germline CDR1 reads SNHLY; CDR2 reads FYNNEI. The CDR3 runs to 15 residues.

This clonotype was picked up many times. The chain carries TRBV12-3 or TRBV12-4 and TRBJ1-1, with a tentative D call TRBD1 (5 bases). Trimming shortened V by 5 bases and J by 2 bases, and 6 bases separated the two germline ends. The CDR3 length is 12 residues. Written as DNA, the CDR3 is TGTGCCAGCAGTGGGGGAAACACTGAAGCTTTCTTT. Translation gives CASSGGNTEAFF.

The chain is built from TRBV10-1 and TRBJ1-1; TRBD1 agrees at 9 bases. This CDR3 has 15 residues. The trim removed 5 bases at V and 5 bases at J, leaving 9 bases unmatched. Germline-derived CDR1 and CDR2 are WNHNN and SYGVQD (reference sequence). Here the CDR3 DNA reads TGCGCCAGCAGTCCCCGGACAGGGGTAGGGACTGAAGCTTTCTTT. Protein: CASSPRTGVGTEAFF.

J is TRBJ2-1 and V is TRBV11-2; no clear D. The V end was cut by 6 bases, the J end by 6 bases, with 18 bases between. This CDR3 is built from 15 residues. Germline CDR1 and CDR2: SGHAT and FQNNGV. This CDR3 reads CASSLSTGVSNEQFF. In DNA form, the CDR3 reads TGTGCCAGCAGTCTCTCGACTGGGGTTAGCAATGAGCAGTTCTTC.

The chain joins TRBV7-4 to TRBJ2-2, with 8 bases that match TRBD1. The ends lost 7 bases at V and 4 bases at J; junction bases unmatched: 8. The CDR3 covers 15 residues. Germline CDR1 is SGHVT and CDR2 is SQSDAQ. This CDR3 reads CASTVDRDFTGELFF. Here the CDR3 DNA reads TGTGCCAGCACCGTGGACAGGGACTTCACCGGGGAGCTGTTTTTT. The whole variable domain, filled in from reference TRBV7-4 and TRBJ2-2, reads GAGVSQSPRYKVAKRGRDVALRCDSISGHVTLYWYRQTLGQGSEVLTYSQSDAQRDKSGRPSGRFSAERPERSVSTLKIQRTEQGDSAVYLCASTVDRDFTGELFFGEGSRLTVL.

This clonotype occurred a few times. The rearrangement joins TRBV7-8 to TRBJ2-5; a weak D match, TRBD2 (6 bases). The CDR3 is 16 residues long. Germline V gene sequence: CDR1 SGHVS, CDR2 FQNEAQ. The V end was cut by 5 bases, the J end by 5 bases, with 21 bases between. The CDR3 is CASSPLWGDHEETQYF. The CDR3 coding sequence is TGTGCCAGCAGCCCACTCTGGGGGGATCACGAGGAGACCCAGTACTTC.

The chain joins TRBV6-6 to TRBJ1-6; D unresolved. In germline, CDR1 is MNHNY, CDR2 SVGAGI (reference sequence). V lost 2 bases, J lost 12 bases, and 11 bases lay in between. The CDR3 has 13 residues. CDR3 residues: CASSYPKAQPLHF. The DNA of the CDR3 is TGTGCCAGCAGTTACCCCAAGGCCCAACCCCTCCACTTT.

This clonotype was seen repeatedly, ten times or more. This sequence joins TRBV12-3 or TRBV12-4 and TRBJ2-1, with a weak D call TRBD1 (5 bases). CDR3 length: 13 amino acids. V was cut by 6 bases and J by 4 bases, with 10 bases left in between. The CDR3 region is CASRATGYNEQFF. CDR3 nucleotides: TGTGCCAGCAGAGCCACAGGTTACAATGAGCAGTTCTTC.

This clonotype has more than one count but fewer than ten. V usage is TRBV19 and J usage is TRBJ2-7; no clear D gene. The V end lost 5 bases, the J end lost 0 bases, and 14 bases lay between the germline ends. Germline values: CDR1 LNHDA, CDR2 SQIVND (reference sequence). The CDR3 is made up of 15 amino acids. The CDR3 spells CASSPPDLSSYEQYV. The CDR3 DNA sequence: TGTGCCAGTAGTCCCCCTGACCTGAGCTCCTACGAGCAGTACGTC.

Ten or more counts support this clonotype. The chain combines TRBV5-6 with TRBJ1-5, with D unresolved. Trimming took off 0 bases at V and 6 bases at J, with 10 bases between the two ends. This CDR3 comprises 14 residues. Per the germline V gene, CDR1 is SGHDT and CDR2 is YYEEEE. The CDR3 loop reads CASSLGRPGQPQHF. CDR3 sequence (DNA): TGTGCCAGCAGCTTGGGCAGGCCTGGTCAGCCCCAGCATTTT. The whole variable domain, filled in from reference TRBV5-6 and TRBJ1-5, reads DAGVTQSPTHLIKTRGQQVTLRCSPKSGHDTVSWYQQALGQGPQFIFQYYEEEERQRGNFPDRFSGHQFPNYSSELNVNALLLGDSALYLCASSLGRPGQPQHFGDGTRLSIL.

This clonotype has ten or more counts. The chain carries TRBV7-6 and TRBJ2-5; 9 nucleotides agree with TRBD2. The CDR3 runs 15 residues. After removal of 5 bases from V and 2 bases from J, the junction contained 6 bases not matched to a gene. CDR1 and CDR2 (germline): SGHVS, FNYEAQ. DNA of the CDR3: TGTGCCAGCAGCCCCGAGACTAGCGGACAAGAGACCCAGTACTTC. Residues: CASSPETSGQETQYF.

The V gene is TRBV7-9, the J gene TRBJ1-2; D is possibly TRBD1 (5 bases). Trimming took 4 bases from V and 6 from J, leaving 15 bases between them. Germline V gives CDR1 SEHNR, CDR2 FQNEAQ (reference sequence). The CDR3 sequence is 14 residues long. The CDR3 coding sequence is TGTGCCAGCAGCTCCCCCCCAGGGAGGGATGGCTACACCTTC. This sequence encodes CASSSPPGRDGYTF.

This clonotype was counted a few times. V gene TRBV12-3 or TRBV12-4 combines with J gene TRBJ1-2, with D hard to call. This CDR3 has 13 residues. V lost 5 bases to trimming and J lost 4 bases, with 11 bases between them. DNA for the CDR3: TGTGCCAGCAGTGCCCGCGGCATCTATGGCTACACCTTC. Translated: CASSARGIYGYTF.

The chain employs TRBV7-2 and TRBJ2-2; TRBD2 matches 12 bases. This CDR3 contains 19 residues. Germline-derived CDR1 and CDR2 are SGHTA and FQGNSA. The J segment lost 1 base and the V segment lost 5 bases, leaving 11 bases of the junction unmatched. CDR3 in amino acids: CASSKGITSGGMNTGELFF. The CDR3 DNA follows: TGTGCCAGCAGCAAAGGGATAACTAGCGGGGGGATGAACACCGGGGAGCTGTTTTTT.

This clonotype occurred a few times. The chain recombines TRBV6-2 or TRBV6-3 with TRBJ2-1; the match to TRBD2 covers 9 bases. J gave up 0 bases and V 0 bases, and 9 bases lay outside the gene matches. This CDR3 is built from 19 residues. The germline CDR1 and CDR2 sequences are MNHEY and SVGEGT. The CDR3 DNA is TGTGCCAGCAGTTACTCCTTAAGCGGGGGGCCCTCCTCCTACAATGAGCAGTTCTTC. As protein: CASSYSLSGGPSSYNEQFF.

J is TRBJ2-7 and V is TRBV6-5, with TRBD2 matching 8 bases. Germline trimming cut 0 bases from V and 6 bases from J; bases unmatched to any gene: 4. Germline V gene data show CDR1 as MNHEY and CDR2 as SVGAGI. The CDR3 loop spans 14 amino acids. CDR3 DNA: TGTGCCAGCAGTTACTCAGGACTAGCCGTCGAGCAGTACTTC. Translated, it gives CASSYSGLAVEQYF.

This clonotype was counted only a few times. This chain links TRBV15 with TRBJ2-7, with D hard to call. The V end was cut by 0 bases, the J end by 6 bases, with 9 bases between. The CDR3 sequence is 13 residues long. Germline V lookup: CDR1 LNHNV, CDR2 YYDKDF (reference sequence). The CDR3 DNA sequence: TGTGCCACCAGCAGAGACGAGGTTGGCGAGCAGTACTTC. It specifies CATSRDEVGEQYF.

This clonotype was counted ten times or more. The chain employs TRBV10-2 and TRBJ1-2; D not resolved. CDR3 length: 16 residues. Trimming cost V 5 bases and J 3 bases, with 19 bases left between them. The V gene's germline CDR1 is WSHSY and CDR2 SAAADI. CDR3 residues: CASSHKHIGEDYGYTF. Here the CDR3 DNA reads TGCGCCAGCAGTCATAAACACATCGGGGAGGACTATGGCTACACCTTC.

This clonotype was counted only a few times. V usage is TRBV6-5 and J usage is TRBJ2-2; 7 bases line up with TRBD1. This CDR3 has 16 residues. J was trimmed by 2 bases and V by 4 bases; bases with no gene match: 7. Germline values: CDR1 MNHEY, CDR2 SVGAGI. The DNA of the CDR3 is TGTGCCAGCAGTTCTGTAGGGGGCCCCAACACCGGGGAGCTGTTTTTT. This encodes CASSSVGGPNTGELFF.

The CDR3 loop is CASAVGGVNSPLHF. The CDR3, as DNA: TGTGCCAGCGCCGTTGGGGGAGTGAATTCACCCCTCCACTTT. The rearrangement joins TRBV27 to TRBJ1-6, with D maybe TRBD1 (5 bases). Germline CDR1 MNHEY, CDR2 SMNVEV (reference sequence). Trimming took off 8 bases at V and 7 bases at J, with 15 bases between the two ends. CDR3 length: 14 residues.